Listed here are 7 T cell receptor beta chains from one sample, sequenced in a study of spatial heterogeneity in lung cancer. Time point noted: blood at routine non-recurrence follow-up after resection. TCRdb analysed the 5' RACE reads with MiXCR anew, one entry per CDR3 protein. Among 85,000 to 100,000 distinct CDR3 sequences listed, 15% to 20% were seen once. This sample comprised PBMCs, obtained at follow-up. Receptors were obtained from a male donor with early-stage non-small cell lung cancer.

Here the CDR3 DNA reads TGTGCCAGCAGCAAACAAAACACTGAAGCTTTCTTT. Protein product: CASSKQNTEAFF. The V call is TRBV9, the J call TRBJ1-1; D remains unclear. The CDR3 runs to 12 residues. The V end was cut by 4 bases, the J end by 2 bases, with 6 bases between. Germline V gives CDR1 SGDLS, CDR2 YYNGEE.

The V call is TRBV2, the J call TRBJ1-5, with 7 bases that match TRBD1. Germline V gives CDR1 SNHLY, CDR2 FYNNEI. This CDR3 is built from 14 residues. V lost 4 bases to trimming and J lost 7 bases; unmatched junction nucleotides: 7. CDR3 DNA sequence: TGTGCCAGCAGTGCCCTGACAGGGAGGCAGCCCCAGCATTTT. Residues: CASSALTGRQPQHF. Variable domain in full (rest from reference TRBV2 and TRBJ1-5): EPEVTQTPSHQVTQMGQEVILRCVPISNHLYFYWYRQILGQKVEFLVSFYNNEISEKSEIFDDQFSVERPDGSNFTLKIRSTKLEDSAMYFCASSALTGRQPQHFGDGTRLSIL.

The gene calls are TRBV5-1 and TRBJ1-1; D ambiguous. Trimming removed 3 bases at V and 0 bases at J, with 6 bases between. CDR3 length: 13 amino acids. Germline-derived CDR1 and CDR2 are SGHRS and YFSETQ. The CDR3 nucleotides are TGCGCCAGCAGCTCCGCGCTGAACACTGAAGCTTTCTTT. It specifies CASSSALNTEAFF.

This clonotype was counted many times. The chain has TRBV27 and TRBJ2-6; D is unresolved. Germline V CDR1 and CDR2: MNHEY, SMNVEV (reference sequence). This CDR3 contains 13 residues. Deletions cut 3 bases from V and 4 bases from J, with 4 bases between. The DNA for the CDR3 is TGTGCCAGCAGTTTCTCCGGGGCCAACGTCCTGACTTTC. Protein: CASSFSGANVLTF.

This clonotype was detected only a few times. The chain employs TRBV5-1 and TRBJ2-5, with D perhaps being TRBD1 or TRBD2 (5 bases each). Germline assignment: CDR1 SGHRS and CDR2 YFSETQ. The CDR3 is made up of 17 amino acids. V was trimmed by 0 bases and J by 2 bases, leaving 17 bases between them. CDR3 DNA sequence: TGCGCCAGCAGCTTGGGGACTCTCTCTAGGGGACAAGAGACCCAGTACTTC. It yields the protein CASSLGTLSRGQETQYF.

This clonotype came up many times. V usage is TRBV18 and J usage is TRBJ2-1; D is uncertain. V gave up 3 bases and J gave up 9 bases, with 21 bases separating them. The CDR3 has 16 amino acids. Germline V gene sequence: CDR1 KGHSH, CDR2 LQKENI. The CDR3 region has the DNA TGTGCCAGCTCACCGCTCACTGGGGTCGTCATCGTTGAGCAGTTCTTC. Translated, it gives CASSPLTGVVIVEQFF.

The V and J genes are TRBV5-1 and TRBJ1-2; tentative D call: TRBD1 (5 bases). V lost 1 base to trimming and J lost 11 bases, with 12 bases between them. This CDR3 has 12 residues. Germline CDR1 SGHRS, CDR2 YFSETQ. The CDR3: CASSLSNRKYTF. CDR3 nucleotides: TGCGCCAGCAGCTTGTCGAACAGGAAATACACCTTC.